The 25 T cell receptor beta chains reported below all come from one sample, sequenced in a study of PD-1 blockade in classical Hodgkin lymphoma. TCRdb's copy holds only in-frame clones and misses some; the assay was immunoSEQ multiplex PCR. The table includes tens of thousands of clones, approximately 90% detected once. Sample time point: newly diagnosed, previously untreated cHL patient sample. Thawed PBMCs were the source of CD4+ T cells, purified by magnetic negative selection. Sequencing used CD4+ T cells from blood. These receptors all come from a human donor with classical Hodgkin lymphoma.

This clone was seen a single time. CDR3 region: CASRDRGEEKLFF. The CDR3 DNA reads as TGTGCCAGCAGGGACAGGGGCGAAGAAAAACTGTTTTTT. The rearrangement uses TRBV2 and TRBJ1-4; 9 bases agree with TRBD1. The germline V gene has CDR1 SNHLY and CDR2 FYNNEI. The CDR3 spans 13 residues. Trimming removed 6 bases from V and 8 bases from J; junction bases left unmatched: 4.

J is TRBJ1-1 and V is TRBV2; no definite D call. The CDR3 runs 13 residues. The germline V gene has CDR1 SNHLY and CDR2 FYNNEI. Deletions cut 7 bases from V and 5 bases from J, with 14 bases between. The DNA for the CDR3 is TGTGCCAGCAAGTTTTTGGGGAAAACTGAAGCTTTCTTT. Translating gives CASKFLGKTEAFF.

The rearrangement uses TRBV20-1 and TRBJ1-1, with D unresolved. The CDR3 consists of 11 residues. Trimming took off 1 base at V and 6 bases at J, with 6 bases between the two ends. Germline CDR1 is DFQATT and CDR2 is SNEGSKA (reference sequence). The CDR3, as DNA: TGCAGTGCTAGAGGTCGGGCTGAAGCTTTCTTT. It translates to CSARGRAEAFF.

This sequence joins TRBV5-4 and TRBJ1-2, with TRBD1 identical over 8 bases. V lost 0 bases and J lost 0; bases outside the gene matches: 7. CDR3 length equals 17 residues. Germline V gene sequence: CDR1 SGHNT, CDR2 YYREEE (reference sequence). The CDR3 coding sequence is TGTGCCAGCAGCTTGGGGGGGGGACAGGCCGCTAACTATGGCTACACCTTC. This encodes CASSLGGGQAANYGYTF.

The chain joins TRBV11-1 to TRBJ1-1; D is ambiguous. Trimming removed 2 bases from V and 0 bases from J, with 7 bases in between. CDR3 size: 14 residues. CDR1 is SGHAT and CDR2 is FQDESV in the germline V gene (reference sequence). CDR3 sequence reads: CASSLSSMNTEAFF. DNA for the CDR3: TGTGCCAGCAGCTTAAGCAGTATGAACACTGAAGCTTTCTTT.

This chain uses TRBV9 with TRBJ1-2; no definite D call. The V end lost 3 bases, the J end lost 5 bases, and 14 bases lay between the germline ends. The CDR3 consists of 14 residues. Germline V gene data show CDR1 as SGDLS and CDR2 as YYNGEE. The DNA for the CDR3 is TGTGCCAGCAGCGGACTTACAGTTAGTTATGGCTACACCTTC. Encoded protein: CASSGLTVSYGYTF.

CDR3 DNA sequence: TGCGCCAGCAGCCAAGTATATAATGAGCAGTTCTTC. Its translation is CASSQVYNEQFF. The chain combines TRBV4-1 with TRBJ2-1; D remains unclear. This CDR3 region has 12 residues. The V end lost 1 base, the J end lost 7 bases, and 5 bases lay between the germline ends. In germline, CDR1 is MGHRA, CDR2 YSYEKL.

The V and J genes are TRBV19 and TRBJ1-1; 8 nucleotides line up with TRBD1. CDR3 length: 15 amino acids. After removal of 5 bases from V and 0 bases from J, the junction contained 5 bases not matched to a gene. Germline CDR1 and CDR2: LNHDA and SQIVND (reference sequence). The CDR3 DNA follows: TGTGCCAGTAGTGCAGGACAGGGTATGAACACTGAAGCTTTCTTT. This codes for CASSAGQGMNTEAFF.

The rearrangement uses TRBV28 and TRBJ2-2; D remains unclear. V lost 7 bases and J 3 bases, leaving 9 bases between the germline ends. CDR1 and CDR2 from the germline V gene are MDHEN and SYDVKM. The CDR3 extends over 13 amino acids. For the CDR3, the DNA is TGTGCCAGCACTGCGAGGCACACCGGGGAGCTGTTTTTT. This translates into CASTARHTGELFF.

Here the CDR3 reads CASSTLGLAGVGKDTQYF. Written as DNA, the CDR3 is TGTGCCAGCTCAACTCTGGGACTAGCGGGAGTAGGAAAAGATACGCAGTATTTT. The chain links TRBV18 to TRBJ2-3, with TRBD2 identical over 14 bases. The CDR3 spans 18 residues. V was clipped by 5 bases and J by 5 bases; unmatched bases: 12. CDR1 KGHSH and CDR2 LQKENI come from the germline V gene.

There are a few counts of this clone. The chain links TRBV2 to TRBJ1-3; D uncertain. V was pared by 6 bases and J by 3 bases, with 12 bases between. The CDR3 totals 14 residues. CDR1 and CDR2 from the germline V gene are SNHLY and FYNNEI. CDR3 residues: CASRDRTGGNTIYF. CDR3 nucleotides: TGTGCCAGCAGAGATAGGACGGGTGGAAACACCATATATTTT.

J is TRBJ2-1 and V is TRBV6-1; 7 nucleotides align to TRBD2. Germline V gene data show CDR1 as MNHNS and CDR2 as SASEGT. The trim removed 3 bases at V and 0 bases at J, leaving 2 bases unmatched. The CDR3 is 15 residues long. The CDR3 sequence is CASSEGGSSYNEQFF. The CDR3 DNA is TGTGCCAGCAGTGAGGGGGGGAGCTCCTACAATGAGCAGTTCTTC.

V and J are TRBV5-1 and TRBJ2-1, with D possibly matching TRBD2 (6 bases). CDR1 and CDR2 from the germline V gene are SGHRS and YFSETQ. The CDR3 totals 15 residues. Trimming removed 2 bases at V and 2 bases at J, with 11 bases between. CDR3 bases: TGCGCCAGCAGCTTAGGGGACTCACCCTACAATGAGCAGTTCTTC. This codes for CASSLGDSPYNEQFF. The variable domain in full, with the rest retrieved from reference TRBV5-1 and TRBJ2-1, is KAGVTQTPRYLIKTRGQQVTLSCSPISGHRSVSWYQQTPGQGLQFLFEYFSETQRNKGNFPGRFSGRQFSNSRSEMNVSTLELGDSALYLCASSLGDSPYNEQFFGPGTRLTVL.

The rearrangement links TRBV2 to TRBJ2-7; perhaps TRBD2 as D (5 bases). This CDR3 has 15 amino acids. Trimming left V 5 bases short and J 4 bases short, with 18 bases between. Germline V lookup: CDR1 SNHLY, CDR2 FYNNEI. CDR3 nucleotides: TGTGCCAGCAGTTGGGGATCTAGCAACGTGTACGAGCAGTACTTC. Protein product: CASSWGSSNVYEQYF.

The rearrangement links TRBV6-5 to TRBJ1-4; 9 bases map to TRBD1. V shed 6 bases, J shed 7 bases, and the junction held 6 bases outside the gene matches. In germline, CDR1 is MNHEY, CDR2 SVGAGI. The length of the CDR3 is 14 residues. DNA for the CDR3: TGTGCCAGCAGGGAACAGGGGGCGGTTGAAAAACTGTTTTTT. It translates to CASREQGAVEKLFF.

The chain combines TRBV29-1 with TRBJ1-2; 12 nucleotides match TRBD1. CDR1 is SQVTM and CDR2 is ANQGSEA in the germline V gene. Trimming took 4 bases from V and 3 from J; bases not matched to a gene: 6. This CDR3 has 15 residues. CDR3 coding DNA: TGCAGCGTTGTAAGGGGGACAGGGGGCTACTATGGCTACACCTTC. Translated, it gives CSVVRGTGGYYGYTF.

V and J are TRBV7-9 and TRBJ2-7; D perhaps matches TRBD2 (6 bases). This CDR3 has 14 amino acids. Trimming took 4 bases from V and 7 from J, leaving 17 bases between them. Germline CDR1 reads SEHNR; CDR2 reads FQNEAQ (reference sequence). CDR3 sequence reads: CASSWNPGVREQYF. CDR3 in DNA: TGTGCCAGCAGCTGGAATCCGGGAGTCAGGGAGCAGTACTTC.

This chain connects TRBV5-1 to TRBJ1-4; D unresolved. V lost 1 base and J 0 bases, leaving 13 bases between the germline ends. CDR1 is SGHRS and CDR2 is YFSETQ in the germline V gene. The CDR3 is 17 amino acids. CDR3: CASSLLQAYATNEKLFF. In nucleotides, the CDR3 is TGCGCCAGCAGCTTGTTGCAGGCCTATGCAACTAATGAAAAACTGTTTTTT.

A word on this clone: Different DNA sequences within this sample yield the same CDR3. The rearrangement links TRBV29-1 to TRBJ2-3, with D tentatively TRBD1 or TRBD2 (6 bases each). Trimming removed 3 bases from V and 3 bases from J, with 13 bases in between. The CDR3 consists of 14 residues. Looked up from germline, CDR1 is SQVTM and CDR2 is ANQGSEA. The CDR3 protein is CSVEGGRGTDTQYF. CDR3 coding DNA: TGCAGCGTTGAGGGGGGCAGGGGAACAGATACGCAGTATTTT.

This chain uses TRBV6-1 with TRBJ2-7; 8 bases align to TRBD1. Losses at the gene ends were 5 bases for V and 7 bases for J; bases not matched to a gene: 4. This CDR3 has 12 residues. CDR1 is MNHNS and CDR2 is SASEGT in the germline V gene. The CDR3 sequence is CASSSRGLEQYV. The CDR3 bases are TGTGCCAGCAGTTCCAGGGGGCTTGAGCAGTACGTC.

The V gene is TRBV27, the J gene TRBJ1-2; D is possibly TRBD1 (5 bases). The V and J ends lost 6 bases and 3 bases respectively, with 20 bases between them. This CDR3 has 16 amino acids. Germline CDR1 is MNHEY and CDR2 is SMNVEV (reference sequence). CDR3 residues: CASRPLSGLSDYGYTF. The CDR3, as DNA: TGTGCCAGCAGACCGTTATCGGGGCTGAGCGACTATGGCTACACCTTC.

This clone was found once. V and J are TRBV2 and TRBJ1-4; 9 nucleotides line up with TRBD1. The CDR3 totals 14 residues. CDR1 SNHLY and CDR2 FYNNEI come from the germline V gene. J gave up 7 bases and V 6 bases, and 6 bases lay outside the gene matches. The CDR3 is CASRLQGALEKLFF. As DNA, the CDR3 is TGTGCCAGCAGATTACAGGGGGCGCTTGAAAAACTGTTTTTT.

CDR3 sequence reads: CASSQTSKAYNEQFF. For the CDR3, the DNA is TGTGCCAGCAGCCAGACCTCCAAGGCCTACAATGAGCAGTTCTTC. J is TRBJ2-1 and V is TRBV7-3; D remains unclear. V lost 5 bases and J lost 2, with 13 bases in between. The CDR3 runs to 15 residues. CDR1 is SGHTA and CDR2 is FQGTGA in the germline V gene.

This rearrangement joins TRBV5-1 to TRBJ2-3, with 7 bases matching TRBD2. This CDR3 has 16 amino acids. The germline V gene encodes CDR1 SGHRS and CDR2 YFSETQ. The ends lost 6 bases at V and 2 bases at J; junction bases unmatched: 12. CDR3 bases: TGCGCCAGCACCAGGTTAACGGGAGGCAACACAGATACGCAGTATTTT. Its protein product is CASTRLTGGNTDTQYF.

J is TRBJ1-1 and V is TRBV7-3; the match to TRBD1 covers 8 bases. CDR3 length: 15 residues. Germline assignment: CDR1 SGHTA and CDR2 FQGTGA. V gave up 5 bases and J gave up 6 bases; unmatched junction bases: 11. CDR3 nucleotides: TGTGCCAGCAGCCTCCGTTCGACAGGGGAGGCTGAAGCTTTCTTT. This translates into CASSLRSTGEAEAFF.